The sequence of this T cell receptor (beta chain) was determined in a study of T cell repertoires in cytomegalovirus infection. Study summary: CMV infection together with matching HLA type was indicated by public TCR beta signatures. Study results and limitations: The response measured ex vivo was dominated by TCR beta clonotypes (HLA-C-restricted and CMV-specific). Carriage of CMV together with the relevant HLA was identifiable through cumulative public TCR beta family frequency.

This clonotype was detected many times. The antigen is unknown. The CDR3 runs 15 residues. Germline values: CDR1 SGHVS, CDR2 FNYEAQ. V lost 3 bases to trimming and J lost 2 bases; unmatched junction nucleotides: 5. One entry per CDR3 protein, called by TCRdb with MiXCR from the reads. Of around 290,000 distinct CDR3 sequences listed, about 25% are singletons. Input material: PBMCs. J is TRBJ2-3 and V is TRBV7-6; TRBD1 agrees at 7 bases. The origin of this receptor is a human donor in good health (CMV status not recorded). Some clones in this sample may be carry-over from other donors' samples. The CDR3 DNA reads TGTGCCAGCAGCTTGGGGACAGCTAACACAGATACGCAGTATTTT. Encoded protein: CASSLGTANTDTQYF.